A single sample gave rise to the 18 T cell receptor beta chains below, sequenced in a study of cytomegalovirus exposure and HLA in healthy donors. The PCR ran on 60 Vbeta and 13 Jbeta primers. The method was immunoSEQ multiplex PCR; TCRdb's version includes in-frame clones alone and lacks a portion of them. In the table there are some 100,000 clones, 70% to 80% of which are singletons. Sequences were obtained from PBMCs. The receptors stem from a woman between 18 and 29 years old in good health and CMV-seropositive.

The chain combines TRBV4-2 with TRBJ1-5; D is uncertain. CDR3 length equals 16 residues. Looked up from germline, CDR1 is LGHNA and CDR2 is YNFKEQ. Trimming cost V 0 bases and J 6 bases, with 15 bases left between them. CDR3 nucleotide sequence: TGTGCCAGCAGCCAAGAAGGGCGGGGTGGGGTTCAGCCCCAGCATTTT. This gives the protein CASSQEGRGGVQPQHF.

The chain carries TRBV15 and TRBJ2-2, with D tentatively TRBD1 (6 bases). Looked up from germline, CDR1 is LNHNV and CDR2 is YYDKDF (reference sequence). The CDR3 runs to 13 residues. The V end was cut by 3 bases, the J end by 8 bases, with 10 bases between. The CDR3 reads CATSSYQGGELFF. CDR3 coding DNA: TGTGCCACCAGCAGTTACCAGGGGGGGGAGCTGTTTTTT. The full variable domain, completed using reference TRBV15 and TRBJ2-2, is DAMVIQNPRYQVTQFGKPVTLSCSQTLNHNVMYWYQQKSSQAPKLLFHYYDKDFNNEADTPDNFQSRRPNTSFCFLDIRSPGLGDTAMYLCATSSYQGGELFFGEGSRLTVL.

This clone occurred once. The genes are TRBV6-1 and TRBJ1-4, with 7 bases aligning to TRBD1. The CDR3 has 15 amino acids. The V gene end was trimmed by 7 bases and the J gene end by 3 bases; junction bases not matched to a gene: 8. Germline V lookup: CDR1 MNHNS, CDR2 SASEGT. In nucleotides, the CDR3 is TGTGCCAGCAAGCGACGACAGGGACCTAATGAAAAACTGTTTTTT. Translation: CASKRRQGPNEKLFF.

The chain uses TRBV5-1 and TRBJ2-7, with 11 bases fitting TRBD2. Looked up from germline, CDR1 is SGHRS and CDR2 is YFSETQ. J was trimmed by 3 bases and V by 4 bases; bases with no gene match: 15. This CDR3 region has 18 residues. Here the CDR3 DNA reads TGCGCCAGCAGCGAACCAAGTAGCGGGAGGGCCTCGGGCTACGAGCAGTACTTC. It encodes CASSEPSSGRASGYEQYF.

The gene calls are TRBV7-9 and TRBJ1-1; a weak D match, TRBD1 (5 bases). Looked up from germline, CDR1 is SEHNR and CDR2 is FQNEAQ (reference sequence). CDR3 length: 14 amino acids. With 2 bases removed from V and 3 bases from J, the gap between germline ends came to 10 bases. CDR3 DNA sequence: TGTGCCAGCAGCTTAACCGGGGGTGACACTGAAGCTTTCTTT. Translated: CASSLTGGDTEAFF.

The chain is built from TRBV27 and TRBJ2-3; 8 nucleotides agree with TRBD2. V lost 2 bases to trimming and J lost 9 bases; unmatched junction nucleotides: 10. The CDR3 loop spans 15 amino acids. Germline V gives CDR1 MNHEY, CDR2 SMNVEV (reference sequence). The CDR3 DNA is TGTGCCAGCAGTTTAGGTGCTTCGGGAGGGGAGACGCAGTATTTT. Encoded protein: CASSLGASGGETQYF.

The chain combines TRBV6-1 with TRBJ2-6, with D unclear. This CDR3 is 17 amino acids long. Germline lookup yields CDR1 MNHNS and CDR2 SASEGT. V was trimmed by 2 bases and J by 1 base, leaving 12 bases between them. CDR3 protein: CASSELAGLSGANVLTF. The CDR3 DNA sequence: TGTGCCAGCAGTGAATTGGCAGGCCTGTCTGGGGCCAACGTCCTGACTTTC.

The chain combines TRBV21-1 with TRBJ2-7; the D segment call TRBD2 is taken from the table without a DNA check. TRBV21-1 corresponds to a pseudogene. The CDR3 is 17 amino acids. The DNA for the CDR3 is TGTGCCAGCAGCCCCTACGGGACTAGCGGATTCCCACTCGAGCAGTACTTC. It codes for CASSPYGTSGFPLEQYF.

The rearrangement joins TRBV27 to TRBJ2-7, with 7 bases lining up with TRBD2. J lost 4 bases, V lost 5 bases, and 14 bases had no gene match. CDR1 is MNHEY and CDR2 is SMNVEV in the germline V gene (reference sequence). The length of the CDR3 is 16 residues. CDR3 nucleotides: TGTGCCAGCAGTCAAACAGGTACGGCGGGAGCATACGAGCAGTACTTC. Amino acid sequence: CASSQTGTAGAYEQYF.

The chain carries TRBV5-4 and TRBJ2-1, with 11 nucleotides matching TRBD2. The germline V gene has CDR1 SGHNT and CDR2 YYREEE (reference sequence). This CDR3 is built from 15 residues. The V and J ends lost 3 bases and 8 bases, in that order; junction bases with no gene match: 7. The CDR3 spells CASSSEASGRYEQFF. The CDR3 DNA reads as TGTGCCAGCAGCTCGGAGGCTAGCGGGAGGTATGAGCAGTTCTTC.

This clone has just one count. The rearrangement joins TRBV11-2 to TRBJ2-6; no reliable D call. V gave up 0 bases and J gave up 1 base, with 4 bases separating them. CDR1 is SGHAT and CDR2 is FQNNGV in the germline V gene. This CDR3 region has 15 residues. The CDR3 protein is CASSLETSGANVLTF. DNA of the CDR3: TGTGCCAGCAGCTTAGAGACATCTGGGGCCAACGTCCTGACTTTC.

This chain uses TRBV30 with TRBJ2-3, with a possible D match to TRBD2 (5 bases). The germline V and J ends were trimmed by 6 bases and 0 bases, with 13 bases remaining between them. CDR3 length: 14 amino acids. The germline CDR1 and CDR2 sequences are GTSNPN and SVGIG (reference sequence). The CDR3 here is CACTPSGSTDTQYF. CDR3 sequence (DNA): TGTGCCTGCACCCCGAGCGGTAGCACAGATACGCAGTATTTT.

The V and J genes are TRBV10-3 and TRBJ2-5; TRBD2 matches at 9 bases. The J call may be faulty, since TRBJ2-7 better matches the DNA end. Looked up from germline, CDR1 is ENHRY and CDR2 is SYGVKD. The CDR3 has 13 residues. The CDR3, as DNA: TGTGCCATCAGTTTAGCGGGAGTCTACGAGCAGTACTTC. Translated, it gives CAISLAGVYEQYF.

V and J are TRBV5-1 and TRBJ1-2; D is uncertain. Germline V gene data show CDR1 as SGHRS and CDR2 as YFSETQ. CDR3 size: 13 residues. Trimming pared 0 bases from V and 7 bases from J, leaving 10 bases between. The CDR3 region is CASSLGTFPGYTF. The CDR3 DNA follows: TGCGCCAGCAGCTTGGGAACATTCCCTGGCTACACCTTC.

In nucleotides, the CDR3 is TGCGCCAGCAGCCGGGGACAGCAAGAGACCCAGTACTTC. Protein: CASSRGQQETQYF. The V gene is TRBV5-1, the J gene TRBJ2-5, with 7 bases lining up with TRBD1. Germline values: CDR1 SGHRS, CDR2 YFSETQ. This CDR3 comprises 13 residues. V lost 4 bases, J lost 2 bases, and 2 bases stayed unmatched. Full variable domain (remainder filled in from reference TRBV5-1 and TRBJ2-5): KAGVTQTPRYLIKTRGQQVTLSCSPISGHRSVSWYQQTPGQGLQFLFEYFSETQRNKGNFPGRFSGRQFSNSRSEMNVSTLELGDSALYLCASSRGQQETQYFGPGTRLLVL.

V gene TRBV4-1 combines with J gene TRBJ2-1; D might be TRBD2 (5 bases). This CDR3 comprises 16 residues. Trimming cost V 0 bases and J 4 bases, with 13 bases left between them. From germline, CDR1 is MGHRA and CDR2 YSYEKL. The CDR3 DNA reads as TGCGCCAGCAGCCAAGAAGAATCGGGGTTTTACAATGAGCAGTTCTTC. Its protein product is CASSQEESGFYNEQFF.

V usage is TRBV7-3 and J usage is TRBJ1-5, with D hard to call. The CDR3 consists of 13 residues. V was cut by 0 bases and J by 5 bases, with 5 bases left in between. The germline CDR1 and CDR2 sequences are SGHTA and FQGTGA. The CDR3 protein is CASSLTSDQPQHF. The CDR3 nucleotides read TGTGCCAGCAGCTTAACATCGGATCAGCCCCAGCATTTT. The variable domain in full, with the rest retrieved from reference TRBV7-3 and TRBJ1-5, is GAGVSQTPSNKVTEKGKYVELRCDPISGHTALYWYRQSLGQGPEFLIYFQGTGAADDSGLPNDRFFAVRPEGSVSTLKIQRTERGDSAVYLCASSLTSDQPQHFGDGTRLSIL.

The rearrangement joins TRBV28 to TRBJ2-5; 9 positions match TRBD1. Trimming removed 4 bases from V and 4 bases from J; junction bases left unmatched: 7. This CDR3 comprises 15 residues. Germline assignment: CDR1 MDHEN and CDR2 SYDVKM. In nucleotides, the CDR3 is TGTGCCAGCAGTTCACCCGGGACAGGGTTAGAGACCCAGTACTTC. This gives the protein CASSSPGTGLETQYF.